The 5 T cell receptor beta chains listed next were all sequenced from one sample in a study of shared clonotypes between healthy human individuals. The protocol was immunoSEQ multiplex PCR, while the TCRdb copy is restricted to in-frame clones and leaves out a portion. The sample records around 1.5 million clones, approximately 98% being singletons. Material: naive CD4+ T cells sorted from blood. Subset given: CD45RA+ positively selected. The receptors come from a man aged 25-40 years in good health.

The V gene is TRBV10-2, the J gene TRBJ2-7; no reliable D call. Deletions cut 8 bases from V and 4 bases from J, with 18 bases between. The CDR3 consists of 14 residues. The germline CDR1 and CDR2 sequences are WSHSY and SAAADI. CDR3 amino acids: CASGPTRGAYEQYF. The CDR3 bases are TGCGCCAGCGGACCGACTCGCGGAGCTTACGAGCAGTACTTC.

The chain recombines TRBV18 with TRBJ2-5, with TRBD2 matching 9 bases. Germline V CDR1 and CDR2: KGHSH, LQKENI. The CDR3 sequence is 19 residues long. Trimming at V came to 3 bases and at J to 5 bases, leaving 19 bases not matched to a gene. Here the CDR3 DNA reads TGTGCCAGCTCACCGCTCCCGGGGATAGCGGGAGCGAGACCGGAGACCCAGTACTTC. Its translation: CASSPLPGIAGARPETQYF.

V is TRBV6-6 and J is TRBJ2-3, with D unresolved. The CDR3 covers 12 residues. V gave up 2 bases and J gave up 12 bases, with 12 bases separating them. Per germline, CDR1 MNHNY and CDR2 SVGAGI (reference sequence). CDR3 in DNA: TGTGCCAGCAGTTACGACAAGAAAGGACAGTATTTT. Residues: CASSYDKKGQYF.

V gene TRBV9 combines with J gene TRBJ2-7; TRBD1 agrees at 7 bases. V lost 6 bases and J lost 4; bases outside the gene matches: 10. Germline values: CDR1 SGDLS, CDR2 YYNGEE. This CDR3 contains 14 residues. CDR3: CASTPGQSLYEQYF. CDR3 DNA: TGTGCCAGCACTCCGGGACAGAGTCTTTACGAGCAGTACTTC.

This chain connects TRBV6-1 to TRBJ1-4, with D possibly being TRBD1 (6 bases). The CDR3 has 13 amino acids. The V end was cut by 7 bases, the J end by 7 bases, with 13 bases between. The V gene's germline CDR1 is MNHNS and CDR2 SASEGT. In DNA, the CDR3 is TGTGCCAGCAACCGCGGACAGACTGAAAAACTGTTTTTT. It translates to CASNRGQTEKLFF.